The 27 T cell receptor beta chains reported below all come from one sample, sequenced in a study of blood T cell repertoires in COVID-19. Sequencing was performed with immunoSEQ multiplex PCR; in TCRdb, only in-frame clones are kept and a portion is missing. There are some 430,000 clones in the sample; about nine tenths occur only once, and about 0.57% lies in the top ten. Material: PBMCs or T cells enriched from blood (not recorded which). The receptors come from a man aged 18 to 35 who had recovered from COVID-19.

CDR3 DNA: TGTGCCAGCAGTTCTTTTAACTCTGGAAACACCATATATTTT. Encoded protein: CASSSFNSGNTIYF. V usage is TRBV6-5 and J usage is TRBJ1-3; D uncertain. Per germline, CDR1 MNHEY and CDR2 SVGAGI. V lost 4 bases to trimming and J lost 0 bases, with 7 bases between them. The length of the CDR3 is 14 residues.

This clone showed up just a few times. The chain is built from TRBV28 and TRBJ2-3; 7 nucleotides match TRBD2. Trimming took 4 bases from V and 2 from J; bases not matched to a gene: 6. Germline lookup yields CDR1 MDHEN and CDR2 SYDVKM. This CDR3 is 15 amino acids long. The CDR3 DNA reads as TGTGCCAGCAGTTCCGTGGGGACTACCACAGATACGCAGTATTTT. This codes for CASSSVGTTTDTQYF.

The rearrangement joins TRBV10-1 to TRBJ1-4, with no clear D. The V gene's germline CDR1 is WNHNN and CDR2 SYGVQD (reference sequence). CDR3 size: 13 residues. V was clipped by 6 bases and J by 8 bases, with 13 bases between them. CDR3: CASRRDPGEKLFF. CDR3 bases: TGCGCCAGCAGAAGAGACCCGGGGGAAAAACTGTTTTTT.

This sequence joins TRBV14 and TRBJ2-7; D might be TRBD2 (6 bases). There are 15 residues in the CDR3. Trimming took 1 base from V and 0 from J, leaving 10 bases between them. The germline gives CDR1 SGHDN, CDR2 FVKESK. CDR3 protein: CASSQVGLLSYEQYF. CDR3 in DNA: TGTGCCAGCAGCCAAGTGGGACTTCTCTCCTACGAGCAGTACTTC.

This rearrangement joins TRBV12-3 or TRBV12-4 to TRBJ1-1, with TRBD1 as a possible D gene (5 bases). The CDR3 is 12 residues long. The V gene lost 6 bases and the J gene lost 8 bases, with 13 bases spanning the gap. The CDR3 DNA reads TGTGCCAGCAGCACCGGGGGGGGAGAAGCTTTCTTT. Residues: CASSTGGGEAFF.

The chain uses TRBV4-1 and TRBJ2-5; TRBD2 matches at 10 bases. With 0 bases clipped from V and 8 bases from J, the junction kept 3 bases outside the gene matches. Germline V gives CDR1 MGHRA, CDR2 YSYEKL. The CDR3 runs 14 residues. For the CDR3, the DNA is TGCGCCAGCAGCCAAGAGCTAGCGGGAGCCACCCAGTACTTC. It is translated as CASSQELAGATQYF.

V and J are TRBV3-1 (or the pseudogene TRBV3-2) and TRBJ1-3; D not resolved. Germline assignment: CDR1 LGHDT and CDR2 YNNKEL (reference sequence). Trimming took off 3 bases at V and 0 bases at J, with 9 bases between the two ends. The CDR3 runs 15 residues. The CDR3 region is CASSQQVDSGNTIYF. Here the CDR3 DNA reads TGTGCCAGCAGCCAGCAGGTAGACTCTGGAAACACCATATATTTT.

The CDR3 DNA follows: TGTGCCAGCAGCTTAAGACTAGCGGGGGGAGATACGCAGTATTTT. This gives the protein CASSLRLAGGDTQYF. V is TRBV13 and J is TRBJ2-3, with 13 bases lining up with TRBD2. Germline-derived CDR1 and CDR2 are PRHDT and FYEKMQ (reference sequence). V lost 2 bases and J lost 5; bases outside the gene matches: 1. The CDR3 totals 15 residues.

The chain carries TRBV2 and TRBJ1-2; D not certain. This CDR3 has 13 residues. V was pared by 3 bases and J by 6 bases, with 11 bases between. The germline V gene encodes CDR1 SNHLY and CDR2 FYNNEI. DNA of the CDR3: TGTGCCAGCAGTGACGTCGGTATAGATGGCTACACCTTC. Amino acids: CASSDVGIDGYTF.

CDR3 sequence reads: CASSSGLDRSDTQYF. Here the CDR3 DNA reads TGTGCCAGCAGTTCCGGACTCGATCGGTCAGATACGCAGTATTTT. The genes are TRBV27 and TRBJ2-3; D may be TRBD2 (5 bases). V was trimmed by 4 bases and J by 4 bases, leaving 15 bases between them. The CDR3 loop spans 15 amino acids. Germline V CDR1 and CDR2: MNHEY, SMNVEV (reference sequence).

The chain carries TRBV5-8 and TRBJ2-5, with D maybe TRBD1 (5 bases). Germline V lookup: CDR1 SGHTS, CDR2 YDEGEE. This CDR3 spans 13 amino acids. V gave up 0 bases and J gave up 5 bases, with 8 bases separating them. The CDR3 loop is CASSLAGSETQYF. The CDR3 DNA is TGTGCCAGCAGCTTGGCAGGGTCTGAGACCCAGTACTTC.

CDR3 region: CASSQESRGRYGYTF. DNA of the CDR3: TGCGCCAGCAGCCAAGAATCCCGCGGGCGCTATGGCTACACCTTC. V is TRBV4-1 and J is TRBJ1-2; D not certain. Germline V gene lookup returns CDR1 MGHRA and CDR2 YSYEKL. The CDR3 consists of 15 residues. The V end lost 0 bases, the J end lost 4 bases, and 12 bases lay between the germline ends.

The chain couples TRBV10-3 to TRBJ2-2, with D possibly TRBD2 on 6 matching bases. The CDR3 is 13 amino acids. V was trimmed by 0 bases and J by 8 bases, leaving 7 bases between them. Germline CDR1 reads ENHRY; CDR2 reads SYGVKD. CDR3 nucleotide sequence: TGTGCCATCAGTGAGTCTGGAGGGGGGGAGCTGTTTTTT. Amino acid sequence: CAISESGGGELFF.

The chain has TRBV2 and TRBJ2-1; D is possibly TRBD1 (5 bases). V gave up 5 bases and J gave up 3 bases, with 8 bases separating them. CDR1 and CDR2 (germline): SNHLY, FYNNEI. The CDR3 extends over 13 amino acids. CDR3 in amino acids: CASSSQGYNEQFF. The DNA of the CDR3 is TGTGCCAGCAGTTCCCAGGGCTACAATGAGCAGTTCTTC. Based on the CDR3 plus reference TRBV2 and TRBJ2-1, the full variable domain is EPEVTQTPSHQVTQMGQEVILRCVPISNHLYFYWYRQILGQKVEFLVSFYNNEISEKSEIFDDQFSVERPDGSNFTLKIRSTKLEDSAMYFCASSSQGYNEQFFGPGTRLTVL.

CDR3 sequence: CASSGNGGGEPQHF. CDR3 nucleotide sequence: TGCGCCAGCAGTGGGAACGGGGGTGGGGAGCCCCAGCATTTT. The rearrangement joins TRBV10-2 to TRBJ1-5, with D tentatively TRBD1 (5 bases). Germline V gene data show CDR1 as WSHSY and CDR2 as SAAADI. V was cut by 4 bases and J by 8 bases, with 15 bases left in between. The CDR3 contains 14 residues.

V and J are TRBV5-4 and TRBJ2-7; no reliable D call. This CDR3 region has 14 residues. V was shortened by 3 bases and J by 5 bases, with 15 bases between the two germline ends. Germline lookup yields CDR1 SGHNT and CDR2 YYREEE (reference sequence). DNA of the CDR3: TGTGCCAGCAGCTCATCTCCTCTGGGCCACGAGCAGTACTTC. This translates into CASSSSPLGHEQYF.

The V call is TRBV18, the J call TRBJ1-1; 8 nucleotides match TRBD1. V was pared by 3 bases and J by 0 bases, with 6 bases of the junction left unmatched. This CDR3 region has 16 residues. Germline V gene data show CDR1 as KGHSH and CDR2 as LQKENI. The CDR3 reads CASSPGTGNLNTEAFF. In nucleotides, the CDR3 is TGTGCCAGCTCACCCGGGACAGGCAACCTGAACACTGAAGCTTTCTTT.

This chain uses TRBV20-1 with TRBJ2-5, with 14 bases lining up with TRBD2. The germline gives CDR1 DFQATT, CDR2 SNEGSKA (reference sequence). The CDR3 runs to 11 residues. This CDR3 is CGTSGSETQYF. CDR3 DNA: TGCGGGACTAGCGGGAGTGAGACCCAGTACTTC.

V is TRBV2 and J is TRBJ1-1; D may be TRBD1 (6 bases). V gave up 2 bases and J gave up 5 bases, with 15 bases separating them. The CDR3 runs to 15 residues. Germline V gene sequence: CDR1 SNHLY, CDR2 FYNNEI. The CDR3: CASSESPGGRTEAFF. The CDR3 DNA reads as TGTGCCAGCAGTGAATCCCCGGGGGGGCGGACTGAAGCTTTCTTT.

This clone has just a few counts. The chain has TRBV15 and TRBJ1-5, with a possible D match to TRBD1 (5 bases). CDR3 length: 13 amino acids. V was shortened by 2 bases and J by 7 bases, with 9 bases between the two germline ends. CDR1 is LNHNV, CDR2 YYDKDF, per germline (reference sequence). The CDR3 sequence: CATSRPGVQPQHF. The CDR3 DNA reads TGTGCCACCAGCAGACCGGGGGTCCAGCCCCAGCATTTT.

This clone appeared once. In the same sample, other DNA sequences code for this CDR3. This rearrangement joins TRBV19 to TRBJ1-5; D gene ambiguous. Trimming took off 3 bases at V and 4 bases at J, with 10 bases between the two ends. The CDR3 is 14 residues long. Per germline, CDR1 LNHDA and CDR2 SQIVND (reference sequence). The CDR3 sequence is CASSIVGGNQPQHF. Here the CDR3 DNA reads TGTGCCAGTAGTATTGTGGGAGGGAATCAGCCCCAGCATTTT.

The chain recombines TRBV4-2 with TRBJ1-4; 7 nucleotides agree with TRBD1. CDR3 length: 15 amino acids. Germline values: CDR1 LGHNA, CDR2 YNFKEQ. With V trimmed by 4 bases and J by 5 bases, 7 bases remained unmatched. CDR3 nucleotide sequence: TGTGCCAGCAGCCCAGAGCACAGGGGAAATGAAAAACTGTTTTTT. This encodes CASSPEHRGNEKLFF.

This sequence joins TRBV5-1 and TRBJ1-1; D remains unclear. V was shortened by 4 bases and J by 1 base, with 11 bases between the two germline ends. Germline values: CDR1 SGHRS, CDR2 YFSETQ. The CDR3 is made up of 14 amino acids. The CDR3 sequence: CASSDLRGNTEAFF. The CDR3 nucleotides are TGCGCCAGCAGCGACCTTCGCGGGAACACTGAAGCTTTCTTT.

The chain joins TRBV9 to TRBJ2-5; D unclear. This CDR3 has 15 amino acids. The germline V gene encodes CDR1 SGDLS and CDR2 YYNGEE. Trimming shortened V by 0 bases and J by 5 bases, and 14 bases separated the two germline ends. The CDR3 nucleotides read TGTGCCAGCAGCGTAGGCGCAGGCGCCGCGGAGACCCAGTACTTC. Amino acid sequence: CASSVGAGAAETQYF.

This clone was seen once. The chain carries TRBV25-1 and TRBJ1-2; tentatively, D is TRBD1 (6 bases). The CDR3 runs to 14 residues. V dropped 1 base and J dropped 3 bases, with 9 bases sitting between them. Germline V lookup: CDR1 MGHDK, CDR2 SYGVNS. This chain's CDR3 is CASSESGQYYGYTF. DNA of the CDR3: TGTGCCAGCAGTGAATCTGGACAGTACTATGGCTACACCTTC.

This clone turned up a few times. The chain is built from TRBV11-2 and TRBJ2-7, with D possibly matching TRBD2 (6 bases). There are 14 residues in the CDR3. CDR1 is SGHAT, CDR2 FQNNGV, per germline. The ends were cut back, 5 bases at V and 6 bases at J, with 17 bases in the middle. CDR3 coding DNA: TGTGCCAGCAGCCCCGGGACTTCTATCCGCGAGCAGTACTTC. It translates to CASSPGTSIREQYF.

The rearrangement uses TRBV7-9 and TRBJ1-2; possible D gene TRBD1, 6 bases. The germline V and J ends were trimmed by 5 bases and 5 bases, with 12 bases remaining between them. In germline, CDR1 is SEHNR, CDR2 FQNEAQ (reference sequence). This CDR3 spans 13 amino acids. The CDR3 nucleotides read TGTGCCAGCAGCCACGGGGACATATATGGCTACACCTTC. It translates to CASSHGDIYGYTF. Combining the CDR3 with reference TRBV7-9 and TRBJ1-2 gives the whole variable domain DTGVSQNPRHKITKRGQNVTFRCDPISEHNRLYWYRQTLGQGPEFLTYFQNEAQLEKSRLLSDRFSAERPKGSFSTLEIQRTEQGDSAMYLCASSHGDIYGYTFGSGTRLTVV.